Reported below is one T cell receptor beta chain. Here immunoSEQ multiplex PCR was the method, and the copy in TCRdb shows in-frame clones only, minus some. The sample includes 2.3 million or so clones, 85% to 95% of them seen just once. This specimen comes from a study of shared clonotypes between healthy human individuals. This CDR3 spans 12 amino acids. The germline V gene encodes CDR1 SEHNR and CDR2 FQNEAQ (reference sequence). V shed 4 bases and J shed 4 bases, with 7 bases lying between them. The receptor's source is a man aged 18 to 29 in good health. Some clones in this sample may be carry-over from other donors' samples. Sample: naive CD4+ T cells from PBMCs. The sample's subset: CD45RA+ positively selected. The chain has TRBV7-9 and TRBJ1-1; the D is unclear. CDR3 nucleotide sequence: TGTGCCAGCAGCTCTCCGGGCACTGAAGCTTTCTTT. Its protein is CASSSPGTEAFF.